This T cell receptor beta chain stems from a study of blood T cells in healthy people across ages (dated by TCRdb to 2014 to 2015). As for the study more broadly: In model experiments, template switching captured about one uniquely barcoded TCR beta cDNA molecule for every two T cells. Two additional independent replicas of 1 million unique cDNA reads from the same blood draw were analyzed for two donors (one aged 18 to 30 and one aged 80 or older). Donors were grouped into four age groups: young (average roughly 17 years), middle-aged (around 39), aged (about 60) and long-lived (just over 80). To avoid experimental bias, donors of different ages were spread randomly across the sequencing lanes. Using deep sequencing normalized with unique cDNA molecular identifiers, the study measured how TCR beta repertoire diversity changes with age. Findings and caveats that apply to the study as a whole: There was a strong correlation between observed TCR beta diversity and the percentage of naive T cells measured by flow cytometry. Observed TCR beta diversity per million T cells fell roughly linearly with age, and a significant reduction was already apparent by age roughly 41. Because the CMV infection status of the donors was unknown, age-related changes in expanded clonotypes may potentially have been confounded. Compared with the aged group, the long-lived group had more naive CD4+ T cells, fewer expanded clones and increased TCR diversity, suggesting age selection. Total diversity estimates from one million sequenced T cells were considered lower bounds and underestimates. Because profiling used bulk unsorted PBMCs, naive and antigen-experienced compartments could not be compared conclusively.

The library was generated by 5' RACE. TCRdb names Illumina HiSeq 2500 as the instrument used. A second PCR of roughly 7 to 11 cycles was performed with a sample-barcoded 5' primer and a J-beta primer mix. A unique molecular identifier was introduced onto each TCR beta cDNA molecule by a template-switch 5' adaptor carrying 12 random nucleotides. Each sample yielded at least 2.5 million CDR3-containing paired-end reads. The Mint cDNA synthesis kit, primed by a TRBC-specific oligonucleotide, was used to synthesize first-strand cDNA from all RNA. All cDNA was treated with uracil-DNA glycosylase and then went through a first 18-cycle PCR with the universal primers M1SS and BC2_uni_R. For the original study's pipeline: For normalization, 1 million high-quality reads were randomly selected from each sample, with every read carrying a distinct molecular identifier. Instead of being binned into consensus sequences, reads that shared molecular identifiers were thrown out. MiTCR, run with a Q25 quality threshold and the strictest error-elimination algorithm, handled CDR3 identification, clonotype clustering and error correction. A nonparametric unseen species model with Euler transformation was used to estimate a lower bound on total TCR beta diversity. Using fastp trimming at Q25 and MiXCR clonotype assembly, TCRdb reanalyzed the public sequencing data and kept in-frame beta chains. Under each unique CDR3 protein, matching rows form one entry showing the most common genes and DNA. These V and J calls originate from TCRdb's pipeline instead of the authors' own analysis. Within this sample are around 1.5 million distinct CDR3 sequences, with about 43% of them counted one time only. Of the sample, under 8% falls within the top ten clones.

This clonotype was seen a few times. No antigen is known for it. Per-base quality was not reported, and no clone a single base away is much larger than it. The donors were some 36 Caucasian individuals from Russia, aged about 6 to 95 years, who were systemically healthy. Roughly 11 milliliters of peripheral blood were drawn from each donor into EDTA-treated Vacutainer tubes. PBMCs were isolated by Ficoll-Paque density-gradient centrifugation, with at least 6 million obtained per sample. Total RNA was extracted from PBMCs with Trizol reagent, with at least 5 micrograms obtained per sample. For every donor, flow cytometry on a PBMC aliquot measured the percentage of naive CD45RAhigh/CD27high T cells. The CDR1 and CDR2 encoded by the germline V gene are ENHRY and SYGVKD. The CDR3 holds 12 amino acids from the cysteine to the phenylalanine. CDR3 DNA is the only sequence kept; it has 36 bases, read in frame from the first base. Trimming costs V 10 bases and J 4 bases, and their ends lie 13 bases apart.

Sequencing was carried out using blood. The TCR originated in a woman between 18 and 30 years old in good health. The chain links TRBV10-3 with TRBJ2-5; TRBD1 is a possible D gene, resting on 6 matching bases. The DNA sequence follows: TGTGCCACTTCCTCAGGGGTAGAGACCCAGTACTTC. This codes for CATSSGVETQYF.